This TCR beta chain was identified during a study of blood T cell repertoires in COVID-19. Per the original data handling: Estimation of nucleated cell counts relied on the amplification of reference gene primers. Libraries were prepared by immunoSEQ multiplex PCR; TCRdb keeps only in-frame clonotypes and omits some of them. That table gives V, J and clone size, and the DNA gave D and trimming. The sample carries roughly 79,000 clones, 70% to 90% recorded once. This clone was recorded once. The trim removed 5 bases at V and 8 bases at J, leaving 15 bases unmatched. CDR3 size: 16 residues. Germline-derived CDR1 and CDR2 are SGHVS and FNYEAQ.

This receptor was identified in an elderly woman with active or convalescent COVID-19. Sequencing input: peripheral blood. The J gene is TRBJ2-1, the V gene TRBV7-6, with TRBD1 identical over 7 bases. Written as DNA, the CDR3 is TGTGCCAGCAGCCCACCGAGACAGGGTGGGTTCCATGAGCAGTTCTTC. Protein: CASSPPRQGGFHEQFF.